This T cell receptor beta chain was recorded in a study of early stage breast cancer tumors. Study details: Most invasive tumors, about 80% of the 16, were ER+/PR+/HER2-. Study-wide findings and caveats: Tumors had approximately 2.7-fold higher T cell density than normal breast. Blood repertoires resembled normal breast more than tumor.

Regarding this clone: Its target is unknown.

The CDR3 loop spans 14 amino acids. The germline V and J ends were trimmed by 8 bases and 1 base, with 12 bases remaining between them. Germline V lookup: CDR1 MNHEY, CDR2 SMNVEV (reference sequence). Each sample had two DNA replicates, around 0.45 ug blood or roughly 1.5 ug tissue. Method: immunoSEQ multiplex PCR; TCRdb's copy keeps in-frame clones and lacks some. The top ten clones hold less than 9.5% of a sample with just under 30,000 clones, around four fifths of them seen once. Sample: blood. This TCR was recovered from a person aged 45 to 59 with breast cancer. The genes are TRBV27 and TRBJ1-5; no clear D. CDR3 amino acids: CASGEGGSNQPQHF. CDR3 nucleotide sequence: TGTGCCAGCGGGGAGGGTGGAAGCAATCAGCCCCAGCATTTT.